The TCR beta chain under discussion was sequenced for a study of blood T cells in healthy people across ages. Study-wide context: Per two T cells, template switching captured roughly one barcoded beta molecule.

Researchers isolated at least 6.5 million PBMCs per sample. A J-beta primer mix and a sample-barcoded 5' primer were used in a second PCR of roughly 6 to 12 cycles. Each CDR3 protein gets one entry after TCRdb re-called the 5' RACE reads with MiXCR. The sample consists of around 990,000 distinct CDR3 sequences, 35% to 45% of them appearing once. This CDR3 comprises 16 residues. Germline lookup yields CDR1 MDHEN and CDR2 SYDVKM. Source material: blood. The chain employs TRBV28 and TRBJ2-1, with TRBD1 as a possible D gene (6 bases). The better agreement between TRBJ2-7 and the DNA end casts doubt on the J call. This TCR derives from a man aged 18 to 29 in good health. The DNA of the CDR3 is TGTGCCAGCAGTGGACCGGACAGTCGGTCCTACAATGAGCAGTACTTC. Translated: CASSGPDSRSYNEQYF.